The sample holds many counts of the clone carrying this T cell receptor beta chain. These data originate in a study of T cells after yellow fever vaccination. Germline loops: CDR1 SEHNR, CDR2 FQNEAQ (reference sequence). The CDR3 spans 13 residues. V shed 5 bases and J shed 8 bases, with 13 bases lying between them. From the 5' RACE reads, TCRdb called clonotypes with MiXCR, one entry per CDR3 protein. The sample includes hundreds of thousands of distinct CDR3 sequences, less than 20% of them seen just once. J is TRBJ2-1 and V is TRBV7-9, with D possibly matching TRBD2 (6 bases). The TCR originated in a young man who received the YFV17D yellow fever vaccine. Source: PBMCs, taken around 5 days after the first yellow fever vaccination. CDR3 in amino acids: CASSLVAGHEQFF. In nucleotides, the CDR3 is TGTGCCAGCAGCCTGGTGGCGGGGCATGAGCAGTTCTTC.